The 18 T cell receptor beta chains below all came from one sample that was sequenced in a study of shared clonotypes between healthy human individuals (dated by TCRdb to the early 2020s). The library was obtained by the immunoSEQ multiplex PCR assay. TCRdb limited this immuneACCESS table to in-frame rearrangements with V and J called. A share of clones is missing; checked studies link under half to unresolved V genes, and the rest is unexplained. The sample table shows 90,000 to 100,000 clones, and roughly half are seen once. About 15% of the sample rests with the top ten. Sequenced sample: PBMCs. Source of these receptors: a middle-aged woman in good health. Some clones in this sample may be carry-over from other donors' samples.

This clone was seen at least ten times. The rearrangement uses TRBV30 and TRBJ2-1; 13 positions agree with TRBD2. There are 15 residues in the CDR3. V lost 3 bases to trimming and J lost 9 bases; unmatched junction nucleotides: 8. Germline-derived CDR1 and CDR2 are GTSNPN and SVGIG (reference sequence). The DNA for the CDR3 is TGTGCCTGGAGCGGACTAGCGGGAGTGGATAGTGAGCAGTTCTTC. Encoded protein: CAWSGLAGVDSEQFF.

This clone was detected many times. The CDR3 sequence is CASKIERDYEQYF. The CDR3 region has the DNA TGTGCCAGCAAAATCGAGCGGGACTACGAGCAGTACTTC. The chain combines TRBV11-1 with TRBJ2-7; TRBD2 agrees at 7 bases. With V trimmed by 7 bases and J by 3 bases, 6 bases remained unmatched. Germline CDR1 is SGHAT and CDR2 is FQDESV (reference sequence). The CDR3 runs 13 residues.

V gene TRBV28 combines with J gene TRBJ2-1, with 7 bases aligning to TRBD2. J gave up 9 bases and V 8 bases, and 4 bases lay outside the gene matches. This CDR3 has 11 residues. CDR1 and CDR2 (germline): MDHEN, SYDVKM. CDR3 nucleotide sequence: TGTGCCAGCGAGCGGGACCCTGAGCAGTTCTTC. This gives the protein CASERDPEQFF.

V and J are TRBV5-1 and TRBJ1-3; tentative D call: TRBD1 (6 bases). Germline CDR1 reads SGHRS; CDR2 reads YFSETQ. The CDR3 has 17 residues. Trimming pared 2 bases from V and 0 bases from J, leaving 15 bases between. The CDR3 reads CASSFLTGGGSGNTIYF. CDR3 coding DNA: TGCGCCAGCAGCTTCCTCACGGGGGGCGGCTCTGGAAACACCATATATTTT. The variable domain in full, with the rest retrieved from reference TRBV5-1 and TRBJ1-3, is KAGVTQTPRYLIKTRGQQVTLSCSPISGHRSVSWYQQTPGQGLQFLFEYFSETQRNKGNFPGRFSGRQFSNSRSEMNVSTLELGDSALYLCASSFLTGGGSGNTIYFGEGSWLTVV.

The chain has TRBV19 and TRBJ2-3; no reliable D call. V was pared by 3 bases and J by 4 bases, with 14 bases between. CDR3 length equals 15 residues. Germline values: CDR1 LNHDA, CDR2 SQIVND (reference sequence). CDR3 nucleotides: TGTGCCAGTAGTATGGGTAGCAGCTGGGCAGATACGCAGTATTTT. Translated, it gives CASSMGSSWADTQYF.

The gene calls are TRBV27 and TRBJ2-7, with 11 bases lining up with TRBD2. Germline CDR1 is MNHEY and CDR2 is SMNVEV (reference sequence). This CDR3 spans 16 amino acids. Trimming removed 5 bases from V and 2 bases from J; junction bases left unmatched: 8. CDR3 sequence reads: CASSGTASGRPYEQYF. The DNA of the CDR3 is TGTGCCAGCAGTGGAACGGCTAGCGGGAGGCCCTACGAGCAGTACTTC.

This clone was found a few times. V usage is TRBV5-1 and J usage is TRBJ2-5; D possibly corresponds to TRBD2 (6 bases). Trimming removed 0 bases at V and 0 bases at J, with 12 bases between. The germline V gene has CDR1 SGHRS and CDR2 YFSETQ. The CDR3 runs 16 residues. Written as DNA, the CDR3 is TGCGCCAGCAGCTTGGTAGGGACTGACTACCAAGAGACCCAGTACTTC. Its translation: CASSLVGTDYQETQYF.

For this clone: A much larger clone differs from this one at a single base, so this may be a read error. The CDR3 carries no conserved terminal phenylalanine or tryptophan, so it likely arises from a read error. The chain couples TRBV30 to TRBJ1-1; 11 bases agree with TRBD1. Germline V CDR1 and CDR2: GTSNPN, SVGIG (reference sequence). V dropped 1 base and J dropped 4; count of bases not matched to a gene: 8. CDR3 size: 16 residues. The CDR3 is CAWSGTGGAGPTEAFL. CDR3 nucleotides: TGTGCCTGGAGTGGGACAGGGGGCGCGGGTCCCACTGAAGCTTTCCTT.

This chain uses TRBV29-1 with TRBJ2-2, with D unresolved. CDR3 size: 11 residues. V lost 2 bases and J 5 bases, leaving 3 bases between the germline ends. Germline V gene data show CDR1 as SQVTM and CDR2 as ANQGSEA. The CDR3 loop is CSVEITGELFF. Written as DNA, the CDR3 is TGCAGCGTTGAAATTACCGGGGAGCTGTTTTTT.

Concerning this clone: This probably arose from a read error, given a far larger clone one base away. The rearrangement joins TRBV7-2 to TRBJ2-5, with D tentatively TRBD1 (6 bases). Germline V lookup: CDR1 SGHTA, CDR2 FQGNSA. The CDR3 covers 11 residues. DNA of the CDR3: TGTGCCAGCAGTCAGGGGCCCGAGCAGAACTTC. Translated, it gives CASSQGPEQNF.

This clone was counted a few times. The chain has TRBV4-2 and TRBJ1-5, with 7 bases identical to TRBD1. J gave up 7 bases and V 1 base, and 10 bases lay outside the gene matches. There are 16 residues in the CDR3. Germline V gene sequence: CDR1 LGHNA, CDR2 YNFKEQ. CDR3 nucleotides: TGTGCCAGCAGCCAAGTATTCCAGGGGGGCGTGCAGCCCCAGCATTTT. Its protein is CASSQVFQGGVQPQHF.

As to this clone: At one end, the junction sequence differs from germline, possibly due to a read error. The chain is built from TRBV7-7 and TRBJ2-7, with 10 bases lining up with TRBD1. In germline, CDR1 is SSHAT, CDR2 FNYEAQ (reference sequence). The CDR3 sequence is 13 residues long. CDR3 coding DNA: TGTGCTAGCAGCCAAGGACAGGGGGGTTGGCAGTACTTC. It encodes CASSQGQGGWQYF.

This clone appeared a few times. This sequence joins TRBV1 and TRBJ2-1; the table assigns TRBD1, which was not confirmed against the DNA. TRBV1 represents a pseudogene. The length of the CDR3 is 12 residues. In DNA, the CDR3 is TGCACCAGCAGCCAAGGGGGGCATGAGCAGTTCTTC. Amino acid sequence: CTSSQGGHEQFF.

J is TRBJ2-5 and V is TRBV5-4; D might be TRBD2 (5 bases). The J call may be mistaken, given a closer DNA end match to TRBJ2-7. Germline V lookup: CDR1 SGHNT, CDR2 YYREEE (reference sequence). This CDR3 region has 14 residues. The CDR3 reads CASSDRRTDYEQYF. The DNA for the CDR3 is TGTGCCAGCAGCGACCGGAGGACTGACTACGAGCAGTACTTC.

The chain combines TRBV7-2 with TRBJ1-1; D uncertain. V was shortened by 5 bases and J by 2 bases, with 6 bases between the two germline ends. The CDR3 has 12 residues. CDR1 SGHTA and CDR2 FQGNSA come from the germline V gene. DNA of the CDR3: TGTGCCAGCAGCCAAAGTAACACTGAAGCTTTCTTT. Encoded protein: CASSQSNTEAFF.

This clone has a handful of counts. In the same sample, other DNA sequences code for this CDR3. The chain links TRBV29-1 to TRBJ1-1; D is uncertain. V lost 2 bases and J lost 5, with 6 bases in between. The CDR3 extends over 11 amino acids. Germline CDR1 is SQVTM and CDR2 is ANQGSEA. The CDR3 nucleotides read TGCAGCGTTGAATCGGGAACTGAAGCTTTCTTT. This translates into CSVESGTEAFF.

The chain employs TRBV9 and TRBJ2-2; TRBD2 agrees at 7 bases. V trimming: 4 bases; J trimming: 4 bases; junction bases outside the gene matches: 10. The CDR3 runs to 16 residues. Germline lookup yields CDR1 SGDLS and CDR2 YYNGEE. The CDR3: CASSREGLGGTGELFF. In DNA, the CDR3 is TGTGCCAGCAGCAGGGAAGGACTAGGAGGCACCGGGGAGCTGTTTTTT.

The chain couples TRBV28 to TRBJ2-3; D might be TRBD1 or TRBD2, each matching 5 bases. CDR1 and CDR2 (germline): MDHEN, SYDVKM. V was cut by 7 bases and J by 2 bases, with 10 bases left in between. CDR3 length: 13 residues. Written as DNA, the CDR3 is TGTGCCAGCACCCGGGACCCCACAGATACGCAGTATTTT. This translates into CASTRDPTDTQYF.